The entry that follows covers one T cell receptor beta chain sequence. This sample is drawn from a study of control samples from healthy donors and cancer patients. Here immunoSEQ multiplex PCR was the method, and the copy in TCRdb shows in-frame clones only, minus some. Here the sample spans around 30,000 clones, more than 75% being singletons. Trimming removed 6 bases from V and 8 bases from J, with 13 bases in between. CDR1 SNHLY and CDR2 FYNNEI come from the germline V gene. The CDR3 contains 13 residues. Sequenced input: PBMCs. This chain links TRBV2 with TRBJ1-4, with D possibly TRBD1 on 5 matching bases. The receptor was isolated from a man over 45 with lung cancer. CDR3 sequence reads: CASRGPGDEKLFF. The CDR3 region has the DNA TGTGCCAGCAGGGGTCCGGGGGACGAAAAACTGTTTTTT.